The source of this TCR beta chain is a study of blood T cell repertoires in COVID-19. The ends lost 4 bases at V and 8 bases at J; junction bases unmatched: 6. The CDR3 covers 13 residues. The germline V gene encodes CDR1 SGHRS and CDR2 YFSETQ. TCRdb's table, derived via immunoSEQ multiplex PCR, lists solely in-frame clones and lacks some. The table lists approximately 280,000 clones, roughly 85% of them singletons. This clone has only a few counts. Cohort 3 recovery required two negative PCRs, clearance, or symptom resolution. This TCR was sampled from a woman in her forties or fifties who had recovered from COVID-19. Sequences were obtained from PBMCs or T cells enriched from blood (not recorded which). This sequence joins TRBV5-1 and TRBJ1-2; 9 bases fit TRBD1. As DNA, the CDR3 is TGCGCCAGCAGCGTGACAGGGGGGGACGGCTACACCTTC. Translating it yields CASSVTGGDGYTF. The whole variable domain, remainder taken from reference TRBV5-1 and TRBJ1-2, is KAGVTQTPRYLIKTRGQQVTLSCSPISGHRSVSWYQQTPGQGLQFLFEYFSETQRNKGNFPGRFSGRQFSNSRSEMNVSTLELGDSALYLCASSVTGGDGYTFGSGTRLTVV.